The 23 T cell receptor beta chains given below trace back to one sample, sequenced in a study of blood T cells in healthy people across ages. Through a sample-barcoded 5' primer and a J-beta primer mix, a second PCR was run for about 7 to 12 cycles. One entry per CDR3 protein results from TCRdb running MiXCR on the 5' RACE reads. In the table there are about 580,000 distinct CDR3 sequences, around half of which are singletons. Material for sequencing was blood. The source of these receptors is a man at least 80 years old in good health.

The chain couples TRBV3-1 to TRBJ2-7, with D tentatively TRBD1 (6 bases). The V end lost 2 bases, the J end lost 5 bases, and 13 bases lay between the germline ends. This CDR3 has 14 residues. Per the germline V gene, CDR1 is LGHDT and CDR2 is YNNKEL (reference sequence). CDR3 nucleotides: TGTGCCAGCAGCCAATATGCGGACAGAAACGAGCAGTACTTC. This sequence encodes CASSQYADRNEQYF.

Here the CDR3 DNA reads TGTGCCAGCAGCCAATTTCTACAAGAGACCCAGTTCTTC. It specifies CASSQFLQETQFF. The chain combines TRBV3-1 with TRBJ2-5; D gene uncertain. The J call is in doubt because the DNA end fits TRBJ2-1 better. This CDR3 spans 13 amino acids. The V gene's germline CDR1 is LGHDT and CDR2 YNNKEL (reference sequence).

This clonotype has a count of ten or more. This chain uses TRBV6-5 with TRBJ1-6, with D possibly being TRBD1 (5 bases). The CDR3 has 14 amino acids. The V gene's germline CDR1 is MNHEY and CDR2 SVGAGI. V lost 6 bases, J lost 4 bases, and 10 bases lay in between. The CDR3 DNA follows: TGTGCCAGCAGGGAAGGGGAATATAATTCACCCCTCCACTTT. Amino acids: CASREGEYNSPLHF.

J is TRBJ1-5 and V is TRBV10-3, with 7 nucleotides matching TRBD1. This CDR3 has 16 amino acids. V gave up 3 bases and J gave up 0 bases; unmatched junction bases: 5. Germline V CDR1 and CDR2: ENHRY, SYGVKD. Here the CDR3 DNA reads TGTGCCATCAGTGACCAAACAGGGGTTAGCAATCAGCCCCAGCATTTT. Its translation is CAISDQTGVSNQPQHF.

This chain connects TRBV11-3 to TRBJ2-1, with D unresolved. The CDR3 has 15 amino acids. The V end lost 1 base, the J end lost 10 bases, and 17 bases lay between the germline ends. The germline gives CDR1 SGHNT, CDR2 YENEEA. The CDR3 region is CASSLGPPLVREQFF. In nucleotides, the CDR3 is TGTGCCAGCAGCTTAGGCCCCCCCCTTGTTAGGGAGCAGTTCTTC. The whole variable domain, remainder taken from reference TRBV11-3 and TRBJ2-1, is EAGVVQSPRYKIIEKKQPVAFWCNPISGHNTLYWYLQNLGQGPELLIRYENEEAVDDSQLPKDRFSAERLKGVDSTLKIQPAELGDSAVYLCASSLGPPLVREQFFGPGTRLTVL.

This rearrangement joins TRBV5-6 to TRBJ2-7, with D tentatively TRBD1 (6 bases). Germline loops: CDR1 SGHDT, CDR2 YYEEEE. CDR3 length equals 15 residues. V lost 4 bases, J lost 4 bases, and 18 bases lay in between. In nucleotides, the CDR3 is TGTGCCAGCAGCCAGAAGGGCAGGGGAAGGTACGAGCAGTACTTC. It specifies CASSQKGRGRYEQYF. The variable domain in full, with the rest retrieved from reference TRBV5-6 and TRBJ2-7, is DAGVTQSPTHLIKTRGQQVTLRCSPKSGHDTVSWYQQALGQGPQFIFQYYEEEERQRGNFPDRFSGHQFPNYSSELNVNALLLGDSALYLCASSQKGRGRYEQYFGPGTRLTVT.

The V and J genes are TRBV28 and TRBJ2-7; TRBD2 agrees at 9 bases. The germline V gene encodes CDR1 MDHEN and CDR2 SYDVKM. The trim removed 3 bases at V and 4 bases at J, leaving 7 bases unmatched. This CDR3 is 15 amino acids long. The CDR3 nucleotides read TGTGCCAGCAGTTTGCGAGCGGGAGGAGGGTACGAGCAGTACTTC. Protein product: CASSLRAGGGYEQYF.

V usage is TRBV6-2 or TRBV6-3 and J usage is TRBJ2-1, with a possible D match to TRBD1 (7 bases). Trimming cost V 10 bases and J 7 bases, with 23 bases left between them. This CDR3 is 15 amino acids long. Germline V gene sequence: CDR1 MNHEY, CDR2 SVGEGT. CDR3 bases: TGTGCCACAACCCCGACAGGGTCAGGGACTAATGAGCAGTTCTTC. It is translated as CATTPTGSGTNEQFF.

The chain joins TRBV29-1 to TRBJ1-1; 7 bases map to TRBD1. In germline, CDR1 is SQVTM, CDR2 ANQGSEA. This CDR3 is 13 amino acids long. The J segment lost 1 base and the V segment lost 7 bases, leaving 6 bases of the junction unmatched. CDR3 bases: TGCAGCGCCGGACAGGTTACGAACACTGAAGCTTTCTTT. Translation gives CSAGQVTNTEAFF.

This clonotype was found once. The V and J genes are TRBV29-1 and TRBJ2-5; TRBD1 is a possible D gene (5 bases). The CDR3 length is 10 residues. Germline V lookup: CDR1 SQVTM, CDR2 ANQGSEA. V lost 7 bases, J lost 11 bases, and 14 bases lay in between. The CDR3 bases are TGCAGCGCGGGTGGGGCTGAGCAGTACTTC. Protein: CSAGGAEQYF.

The chain employs TRBV20-1 and TRBJ2-1; D is perhaps TRBD2 (6 bases). V was clipped by 2 bases and J by 8 bases, with 16 bases between them. The CDR3 extends over 14 amino acids. Germline V CDR1 and CDR2: DFQATT, SNEGSKA (reference sequence). CDR3 coding DNA: TGCAGTGCTAGACCGGGAGCTCCTGGGTATGAGCAGTTCTTC. Translated: CSARPGAPGYEQFF.

This chain uses TRBV5-1 with TRBJ2-7; 8 nucleotides agree with TRBD2. CDR3 length: 15 residues. V lost 4 bases to trimming and J lost 4 bases; unmatched junction nucleotides: 10. Germline V lookup: CDR1 SGHRS, CDR2 YFSETQ. The CDR3 protein is CASSPSGGPGYEQYF. CDR3 nucleotide sequence: TGCGCCAGCAGCCCAAGCGGGGGCCCCGGGTACGAGCAGTACTTC.

This clonotype showed up just a few times. The V call is TRBV5-1, the J call TRBJ2-5; D might be TRBD1 or TRBD2, each matching 5 bases. The length of the CDR3 is 16 residues. CDR1 and CDR2 (germline): SGHRS, YFSETQ. V was shortened by 4 bases and J by 2 bases, with 18 bases between the two germline ends. The CDR3 bases are TGCGCCAGCAGCCTTTCAGGGATCTGGGGGCAAGAGACCCAGTACTTC. Translation: CASSLSGIWGQETQYF.

This clonotype occurred a few times. CDR3 in DNA: TGTGCCAGCAGTGCTCGCCTTGGGATTGAGCAGTTCTTC. Protein: CASSARLGIEQFF. J is TRBJ2-1 and V is TRBV2; D is unresolved. Germline-derived CDR1 and CDR2 are SNHLY and FYNNEI. Trimming stripped 4 bases from V and 9 bases from J, with 13 bases between. The CDR3 sequence is 13 residues long.

V is TRBV6-5 and J is TRBJ2-4; D might be TRBD1 or TRBD2, each matching 6 bases. Germline-derived CDR1 and CDR2 are MNHEY and SVGAGI. The CDR3 is 15 residues long. V gave up 0 bases and J gave up 7 bases, with 13 bases separating them. The chain's CDR3 is CASSYSGARGNIQYF. The CDR3 nucleotides read TGTGCCAGCAGTTACTCGGGGGCGCGGGGCAACATTCAGTACTTC.

The chain is built from TRBV29-1 and TRBJ2-5, with D maybe TRBD2 (6 bases). CDR3 length: 13 residues. V was cut by 4 bases and J by 1 base, with 10 bases left in between. Germline CDR1 reads SQVTM; CDR2 reads ANQGSEA. As DNA, the CDR3 is TGCAGCGTTGCCATGGGGGGCCAAGAGACCCAGTACTTC. Protein product: CSVAMGGQETQYF.

There are a few counts of this clonotype. The J gene is TRBJ2-3, the V gene TRBV29-1; TRBD2 agrees at 11 bases. This CDR3 has 15 amino acids. Germline CDR1 reads SQVTM; CDR2 reads ANQGSEA. J gave up 4 bases and V 4 bases, and 7 bases lay outside the gene matches. CDR3 DNA: TGCAGCGTTGCAACTAGCGGGAGAGGGCCAGATACGCAGTATTTT. This sequence encodes CSVATSGRGPDTQYF.

Ten or more counts support this clonotype. V gene TRBV5-1 combines with J gene TRBJ2-1; 12 nucleotides match TRBD1. V was pared by 4 bases and J by 8 bases, with 7 bases of the junction left unmatched. The CDR3 spans 15 residues. Germline V gives CDR1 SGHRS, CDR2 YFSETQ. The CDR3 DNA reads TGCGCCAGCAGCATGGGACAGGGGGCCCTCGATGAGCAGTTCTTC. Translated: CASSMGQGALDEQFF.

V is TRBV6-6 and J is TRBJ2-3, with 9 bases fitting TRBD2. The CDR3 extends over 15 amino acids. CDR1 and CDR2 (germline): MNHNY, SVGAGI (reference sequence). The junction had 3 bases not matched to a gene; V was cut back by 2 bases and J by 3 bases. The CDR3 loop is CASSYVTSGTDTQYF. CDR3 nucleotide sequence: TGTGCCAGCAGTTACGTCACTAGCGGGACAGATACGCAGTATTTT.

The rearrangement uses TRBV7-9 and TRBJ1-2; D unresolved. CDR1 is SEHNR, CDR2 FQNEAQ, per germline (reference sequence). The CDR3 extends over 12 amino acids. The V and J ends lost 2 bases and 6 bases respectively, with 7 bases between them. The CDR3 nucleotides are TGTGCCAGCAGCTTACGGGCGGATGGCTACACCTTC. Encoded protein: CASSLRADGYTF.

The chain has TRBV10-1 and TRBJ2-3, with 8 bases that match TRBD1. From germline, CDR1 is WNHNN and CDR2 SYGVQD (reference sequence). The CDR3 has 13 residues. V lost 5 bases, J lost 7 bases, and 5 bases stayed unmatched. CDR3 bases: TGCGCCAGCAGTCAGGGGGCCGACAATACGCAGTATTTT. It yields the protein CASSQGADNTQYF.

The chain employs TRBV20-1 and TRBJ2-1, with 7 bases matching TRBD2. Trimming took 0 bases from V and 5 from J; bases not matched to a gene: 10. The CDR3 is 16 amino acids. Per germline, CDR1 DFQATT and CDR2 SNEGSKA (reference sequence). CDR3 amino acids: CSARDHGGGPHNEQFF. CDR3 nucleotide sequence: TGCAGTGCTAGAGATCACGGGGGAGGGCCTCACAATGAGCAGTTCTTC.

The chain links TRBV15 to TRBJ2-7; no clear D. V dropped 0 bases and J dropped 3 bases, with 6 bases sitting between them. In germline, CDR1 is LNHNV, CDR2 YYDKDF (reference sequence). CDR3 length: 13 residues. CDR3 in DNA: TGTGCCACCAGCAGAGATCCCCGCTACGAGCAGTACTTC. Protein: CATSRDPRYEQYF.